This T cell receptor beta chain came from a study of shared clonotypes between healthy human individuals. Overall study context: CD4 naive and CD4 memory each took three plates per donor, while CD8 naive took two and CD8 memory one.

Per germline, CDR1 MDHEN and CDR2 SYDVKM. The CDR3 covers 17 residues. Losses at the gene ends were 10 bases for V and 8 bases for J; bases not matched to a gene: 24. Memory CD4+ cells were the fraction left after CD45RA+ naive selection. Turning to this clone: Its antigen is not known.

Profiled with immunoSEQ multiplex PCR; TCRdb holds only in-frame clones, not every one. This sample has about 1 million clones; approximately 76% occur once, and the top ten carry about 1.4%. Study conclusions and caveats: A generally larger estimated richness was seen in naive subsets than in memory subsets. Enrolling few donors narrowed the genetic and exposure-history diversity that was represented.

Sequencing was done on a sample of memory CD4+ T cells sorted from blood. The subset denotes: CD45RA-negative fraction. The V and J genes are TRBV28 and TRBJ1-2, with 8 bases aligning to TRBD1. The sequence derives from a man in his late teens or twenties in good health. The CDR3 DNA follows: TGTGCCACCGGACAAGTCGGCCGGAGGACAGGGTTTGAGGGCTACACCTTC. Translation: CATGQVGRRTGFEGYTF.